This TCR beta chain was sequenced during a study of cytomegalovirus exposure and HLA in healthy donors. The CDR3 has 14 residues. Deletions cut 4 bases from V and 4 bases from J, with 14 bases between. Germline V lookup: CDR1 SGDLS, CDR2 YYNGEE. This PCR relied on a set of 60 Vbeta primers and 13 Jbeta primers. TCRdb's table, derived via immunoSEQ multiplex PCR, lists solely in-frame clones and lacks some. This table lists 110,000 to 150,000 clones. This TCR was recovered from a male donor in good health and CMV-seronegative. The sequenced material came from PBMCs. V and J are TRBV9 and TRBJ1-1, with D perhaps TRBD1 (6 bases). CDR3 region: CASSRGGGGTEAFF. The CDR3 nucleotides read TGTGCCAGCAGCCGAGGGGGGGGCGGCACTGAAGCTTTCTTT.